This passage covers 13 T cell receptor beta chains from one sample sequenced in a study of brain T cells in children with intractable seizures. Clones were sequenced by immunoSEQ multiplex PCR, and TCRdb holds only the in-frame ones, with some missing. This table holds just under 65,000 clones, approximately 94% found once. The specimen comprised peripheral blood, sampled at surgery. The receptors derive from a boy in the first two years of life with focal cortical dysplasia and intractable seizures.

The chain recombines TRBV5-6 with TRBJ1-1; D unresolved. In germline, CDR1 is SGHDT, CDR2 YYEEEE. Trimming removed 4 bases at V and 1 base at J, with 14 bases between. The CDR3 totals 15 residues. CDR3 loop: CASSQLLTANTEAFF. The CDR3 DNA reads TGTGCCAGCAGCCAGCTTCTTACAGCGAACACTGAAGCTTTCTTT.

The chain carries TRBV5-1 and TRBJ2-2; 7 nucleotides match TRBD2. CDR1 is SGHRS and CDR2 is YFSETQ in the germline V gene. V dropped 0 bases and J dropped 5; count of bases not matched to a gene: 10. This CDR3 has 17 residues. The CDR3 protein is CASSLGFPGLRTGELFF. For the CDR3, the DNA is TGCGCCAGCAGCTTGGGCTTCCCGGGACTAAGGACCGGGGAGCTGTTTTTT. Full variable domain (rest looked up from reference TRBV5-1 and TRBJ2-2): KAGVTQTPRYLIKTRGQQVTLSCSPISGHRSVSWYQQTPGQGLQFLFEYFSETQRNKGNFPGRFSGRQFSNSRSEMNVSTLELGDSALYLCASSLGFPGLRTGELFFGEGSRLTVL.

The V gene is TRBV19, the J gene TRBJ1-5, with D unclear. This CDR3 contains 14 residues. Deletions cut 2 bases from V and 7 bases from J, with 12 bases between. CDR1 and CDR2 from the germline V gene are LNHDA and SQIVND (reference sequence). The CDR3 coding sequence is TGTGCCAGTAGTATATCGGGCAGGAGGCAGCCCCAGCATTTT. This encodes CASSISGRRQPQHF. Full variable domain (missing parts from reference TRBV19 and TRBJ1-5): DGGITQSPKYLFRKEGQNVTLSCEQNLNHDAMYWYRQDPGQGLRLIYYSQIVNDFQKGDIAEGYSVSREKKESFPLTVTSAQKNPTAFYLCASSISGRRQPQHFGDGTRLSIL.

The chain recombines TRBV6-5 with TRBJ2-7; 7 positions match TRBD1. CDR3 length: 14 residues. In germline, CDR1 is MNHEY, CDR2 SVGAGI. V trimming: 1 base; J trimming: 2 bases; junction bases outside the gene matches: 2. DNA for the CDR3: TGTGCCAGCAGTTACTACGACAGGGCCTACGAGCAGTACTTC. It specifies CASSYYDRAYEQYF.

V is TRBV6-1 and J is TRBJ1-5; no clear D gene. Germline values: CDR1 MNHNS, CDR2 SASEGT. V was pared by 3 bases and J by 4 bases, with 4 bases between. The CDR3 consists of 12 residues. DNA for the CDR3: TGTGCCAGCAGTGAGGGGAATCAGCCCCAGCATTTT. Translated, it gives CASSEGNQPQHF.

The rearrangement joins TRBV4-1 to TRBJ2-3; D may be TRBD2 (6 bases). The CDR3 totals 16 residues. Trimming took 3 bases from V and 2 from J, leaving 15 bases between them. Germline assignment: CDR1 MGHRA and CDR2 YSYEKL. This CDR3 reads CASSQTPGLPTDTQYF. For the CDR3, the DNA is TGCGCCAGCAGCCAGACGCCGGGACTCCCCACAGATACGCAGTATTTT.

This clone occurred a few times. This chain connects TRBV10-3 to TRBJ2-7, with TRBD2 identical over 13 bases. The germline V gene has CDR1 ENHRY and CDR2 SYGVKD. The ends lost 4 bases at V and 6 bases at J; junction bases unmatched: 3. The CDR3 is made up of 14 amino acids. The CDR3 region has the DNA TGTGCCATCAGTGGGACTAGCGGGAGTTCCGAGCAGTACTTC. Residues: CAISGTSGSSEQYF.

V usage is TRBV14 and J usage is TRBJ1-6; D gene unclear. CDR3 length: 13 amino acids. Trimming took off 4 bases at V and 9 bases at J, with 10 bases between the two ends. Germline loops: CDR1 SGHDN, CDR2 FVKESK. The CDR3 sequence: CASSRIPLSPLHF. The DNA for the CDR3 is TGTGCCAGCAGCCGAATCCCCCTTTCACCCCTCCACTTT.

The rearrangement uses TRBV4-3 and TRBJ1-4, with D perhaps matching TRBD1 (5 bases). V was trimmed by 3 bases and J by 8 bases, leaving 22 bases between them. The CDR3 has 17 amino acids. Germline assignment: CDR1 LGHNA and CDR2 YSLEER. CDR3 coding DNA: TGCGCCAGCAGCCAGGGGGGACGAAGTCTTTCTTGGGAAAAACTGTTTTTT. Translated, it gives CASSQGGRSLSWEKLFF.

The chain couples TRBV28 to TRBJ2-2, with 9 bases identical to TRBD1. J lost 6 bases, V lost 6 bases, and 5 bases had no gene match. Germline loops: CDR1 MDHEN, CDR2 SYDVKM. The CDR3 spans 14 residues. CDR3 nucleotides: TGTGCCAGCAGCAACAGGGGGCTTTCCGGGGAGCTGTTTTTT. The encoded protein is CASSNRGLSGELFF.

This chain connects TRBV5-1 to TRBJ1-1; D may be TRBD1 (6 bases). This CDR3 has 14 amino acids. Germline V CDR1 and CDR2: SGHRS, YFSETQ. V gave up 0 bases and J gave up 3 bases, with 9 bases separating them. The DNA of the CDR3 is TGCGCCAGCAGCTTGGCATCAGGGGACACTGAAGCTTTCTTT. Translating it yields CASSLASGDTEAFF.

The chain uses TRBV6-5 and TRBJ1-3; D possibly corresponds to TRBD1 (6 bases). Trimming cost V 6 bases and J 2 bases, with 14 bases left between them. Germline CDR1 and CDR2: MNHEY and SVGAGI. The CDR3 runs to 15 residues. The CDR3 coding sequence is TGTGCCAGCAGCCGCGGGGGGCTGGCTGGAAACACCATATATTTT. It yields the protein CASSRGGLAGNTIYF.

The chain couples TRBV15 to TRBJ1-2; D might be TRBD1 (5 bases). CDR1 is LNHNV and CDR2 is YYDKDF in the germline V gene (reference sequence). The CDR3 contains 15 residues. The V and J ends lost 5 bases and 2 bases respectively, with 15 bases between them. This CDR3 is CATSPGGNKNYGYTF. CDR3 coding DNA: TGTGCCACCAGCCCCGGGGGTAACAAAAACTATGGCTACACCTTC.